Each of the 31 T cell receptor beta chains below was sequenced from the same sample in a study of sequential checkpoint blockade in melanoma. The treatment was: randomized to nivolumab then ipilimumab (arm A) or the reverse (arm B). Only in-frame clones appear in the TCRdb table, and some are missing; sequencing was by immunoSEQ multiplex PCR. The table lists approximately 11,000 clones, more than 65% of them singletons. The specimen was CD8+ T cells sorted from blood (inferred from file names), collected from a patient given nivolumab and ipilimumab in sequence. Receptors were obtained from a human donor with melanoma.

The DNA of the CDR3 is TGTGCCAGCAGCCAAGAACTAGCGGGAGGCGCAGATACGCAGTATTTT. Encoded protein: CASSQELAGGADTQYF. The V call is TRBV4-2, the J call TRBJ2-3; 12 nucleotides line up with TRBD2. Germline V gene data show CDR1 as LGHNA and CDR2 as YNFKEQ. This CDR3 has 16 amino acids. V shed 0 bases, J shed 4 bases, and the junction held 2 bases outside the gene matches.

This chain uses TRBV10-1 with TRBJ1-1; 8 bases line up with TRBD1. Trimming took 3 bases from V and 4 from J; bases not matched to a gene: 1. The CDR3 has 13 amino acids. The V gene's germline CDR1 is WNHNN and CDR2 SYGVQD (reference sequence). The CDR3 nucleotides read TGCGCCAGCAGTGATGGACAGGGCACTGAAGCTTTCTTT. This encodes CASSDGQGTEAFF.

This clone was seen a few times. This chain uses TRBV5-6 with TRBJ2-7; D unclear. The CDR3 has 11 residues. The V end lost 2 bases, the J end lost 4 bases, and 4 bases lay between the germline ends. Germline V gene data show CDR1 as SGHDT and CDR2 as YYEEEE. The CDR3 DNA reads as TGTGCCAGCAGCTTAGCTTACGAGCAGTACTTC. It translates to CASSLAYEQYF.

This sequence joins TRBV11-2 and TRBJ2-3, with TRBD2 matching 12 bases. With V trimmed by 4 bases and J by 6 bases, 14 bases remained unmatched. This CDR3 contains 18 residues. Germline values: CDR1 SGHAT, CDR2 FQNNGV. CDR3 DNA: TGTGCCAGCAGCTCCGGACTAGCGGGGTGGATAAGTGGTGATACGCAGTATTTT. Amino acids: CASSSGLAGWISGDTQYF.

The chain combines TRBV5-6 with TRBJ2-7, with 8 bases aligning to TRBD1. This CDR3 is 14 amino acids long. J was trimmed by 1 base and V by 2 bases; bases with no gene match: 2. In germline, CDR1 is SGHDT, CDR2 YYEEEE. CDR3 residues: CASSFGQGSYEQYF. CDR3 DNA: TGTGCCAGCAGCTTTGGACAGGGATCCTACGAGCAGTACTTC.

The chain carries TRBV6-4 and TRBJ2-3; 10 positions match TRBD2. The CDR3 covers 13 residues. Germline CDR1 MRHNA, CDR2 SNTAGT. The V and J ends lost 0 bases and 9 bases, in that order; junction bases with no gene match: 0. CDR3 nucleotides: TGTGCCAGCAGTGACTCGACTAGCGGGACGCAGTATTTT. Encoded protein: CASSDSTSGTQYF.

The rearrangement joins TRBV15 to TRBJ2-5; TRBD2 is a possible D gene (6 bases). V was pared by 1 base and J by 2 bases, with 17 bases between. The CDR3 covers 17 residues. CDR1 is LNHNV, CDR2 YYDKDF, per germline (reference sequence). The CDR3 sequence is CATSRGGNGWGQETQYF. Written as DNA, the CDR3 is TGTGCCACCAGCAGAGGCGGGAACGGATGGGGGCAAGAGACCCAGTACTTC.

The chain uses TRBV7-9 and TRBJ2-3, with 7 nucleotides matching TRBD2. CDR3 length: 15 amino acids. Germline trimming cut 5 bases from V and 1 base from J; bases unmatched to any gene: 6. Germline CDR1 is SEHNR and CDR2 is FQNEAQ (reference sequence). The CDR3 is CASSQVRGGTDTQYF. The CDR3 DNA reads TGTGCCAGCAGCCAAGTCCGGGGGGGCACAGATACGCAGTATTTT.

In nucleotides, the CDR3 is TGCAGCGTTGCTTTTGAAGAGCGCTCGCAGTACTTC. Its protein is CSVAFEERSQYF. The J gene is TRBJ2-7, the V gene TRBV29-1; no firm D call. V gave up 4 bases and J gave up 9 bases, with 16 bases separating them. Germline CDR1 is SQVTM and CDR2 is ANQGSEA. The CDR3 consists of 12 residues.

This clone was recorded a few times. The rearrangement uses TRBV14 and TRBJ1-3; the D is unclear. With 3 bases removed from V and 0 bases from J, the gap between germline ends came to 9 bases. This CDR3 spans 15 amino acids. Germline CDR1 is SGHDN and CDR2 is FVKESK. The CDR3 sequence is CASSQGYSSGNTIYF. The CDR3 DNA reads as TGTGCCAGCAGCCAGGGCTACAGCTCTGGAAACACCATATATTTT.

The gene calls are TRBV11-2 and TRBJ1-2; D is undetermined. V was cut by 1 base and J by 8 bases, with 8 bases left in between. CDR1 SGHAT and CDR2 FQNNGV come from the germline V gene. The CDR3 contains 12 residues. This CDR3 reads CASSLVAGGYTF. CDR3 bases: TGTGCCAGCAGCTTAGTTGCTGGCGGCTACACCTTC.

V gene TRBV28 combines with J gene TRBJ2-7; TRBD2 matches at 12 bases. This CDR3 has 14 amino acids. Germline CDR1 is MDHEN and CDR2 is SYDVKM. The V segment lost 5 bases and the J segment 6 bases; nucleotides outside the gene matches: 5. This chain's CDR3 is CASSATSGSSEQYF. DNA of the CDR3: TGTGCCAGCAGTGCGACTAGCGGGAGTAGCGAGCAGTACTTC.

The sample holds one count of this clone. The chain uses TRBV6-5 and TRBJ2-1; D remains ambiguous. V lost 0 bases and J lost 6, with 9 bases in between. Germline-derived CDR1 and CDR2 are MNHEY and SVGAGI. CDR3 length equals 14 residues. The DNA for the CDR3 is TGTGCCAGCAGTTACTCTACGGTGCTCAATGAGCAGTTCTTC. Translating it yields CASSYSTVLNEQFF.

This clone was observed a few times. J is TRBJ2-2 and V is TRBV19, with 7 bases lining up with TRBD1. The V gene's germline CDR1 is LNHDA and CDR2 SQIVND (reference sequence). CDR3 length: 15 residues. V trimming: 4 bases; J trimming: 10 bases; junction bases outside the gene matches: 12. The CDR3 loop is CASSSIRDSGLELFF. The CDR3 coding sequence is TGTGCCAGTAGTAGTATCCGGGACAGTGGTTTGGAGCTGTTTTTT.

The gene calls are TRBV15 and TRBJ2-7; 9 bases are shared with TRBD2. This CDR3 has 17 residues. Trimming took 1 base from V and 0 from J; bases not matched to a gene: 7. Germline assignment: CDR1 LNHNV and CDR2 YYDKDF (reference sequence). The CDR3 region is CATSRAPPSGTSYEQYF. The CDR3 DNA reads TGTGCCACCAGCAGAGCCCCTCCTAGCGGGACCTCCTACGAGCAGTACTTC.

The count of this clone is one. The chain recombines TRBV2 with TRBJ1-6; D is undetermined. CDR1 is SNHLY and CDR2 is FYNNEI in the germline V gene. V was clipped by 0 bases and J by 9 bases, with 6 bases between them. The length of the CDR3 is 13 residues. CDR3 coding DNA: TGTGCCAGCAGTGAAGCACAGTTTTCACCCCTCCACTTT. This gives the protein CASSEAQFSPLHF.

CDR3 DNA: TGTGCCAGCAGCTTGGAGTGGACTAGACCTTCCTACGAGCAGTACTTC. Translated, it gives CASSLEWTRPSYEQYF. This chain uses TRBV5-6 with TRBJ2-7; 7 bases match TRBD2. The CDR3 runs 16 residues. The junction had 7 bases not matched to a gene; V was cut back by 0 bases and J by 1 base. CDR1 SGHDT and CDR2 YYEEEE come from the germline V gene.

This clone was recorded a few times. This chain uses TRBV19 with TRBJ1-1; D call uncertain. Germline CDR1 and CDR2: LNHDA and SQIVND (reference sequence). The V gene lost 1 base and the J gene lost 7 bases, with 7 bases spanning the gap. CDR3 length: 12 amino acids. CDR3 region: CASSIGAIEAFF. In DNA form, the CDR3 reads TGTGCCAGTAGTATAGGGGCAATTGAAGCTTTCTTT.

The chain couples TRBV13 to TRBJ1-4; D gene unclear. The CDR3 covers 13 residues. Looked up from germline, CDR1 is PRHDT and CDR2 is FYEKMQ (reference sequence). The V gene lost 0 bases and the J gene lost 12 bases, with 11 bases spanning the gap. The CDR3 nucleotides read TGTGCCAGCAGCTTAGGAGGCGGGGAGGAACTGTTTTTT. Protein: CASSLGGGEELFF.

This clone occurred once. V gene TRBV15 combines with J gene TRBJ2-7, with a weak D call TRBD1 (7 bases). The CDR3 is 15 amino acids. Looked up from germline, CDR1 is LNHNV and CDR2 is YYDKDF (reference sequence). Trimming shortened V by 1 base and J by 3 bases, and 13 bases separated the two germline ends. In nucleotides, the CDR3 is TGTGCCACCAGCAGAGGCGGGGACAGCTACTACGAGCAGTACTTC. This codes for CATSRGGDSYYEQYF.

The CDR3: CASSVTLTGGGNTEAFF. In DNA, the CDR3 is TGTGCCAGCAGTGTAACCCTAACTGGGGGAGGGAACACTGAAGCTTTCTTT. This chain joins TRBV2 and TRBJ1-1; tentative D call: TRBD1 (5 bases). Germline V gene sequence: CDR1 SNHLY, CDR2 FYNNEI. V was pared by 4 bases and J by 1 base, with 19 bases between. This CDR3 spans 17 amino acids.

This rearrangement joins TRBV6-6 to TRBJ2-3; 7 bases agree with TRBD1. The germline V gene encodes CDR1 MNHNY and CDR2 SVGAGI (reference sequence). This CDR3 spans 15 amino acids. The ends lost 3 bases at V and 6 bases at J; junction bases unmatched: 9. This CDR3 is CASSYTGQSADTQYF. The CDR3 DNA is TGTGCCAGCAGTTATACGGGACAGAGTGCTGATACGCAGTATTTT.

The J gene is TRBJ1-1, the V gene TRBV5-8; TRBD1 matches at 9 bases. The CDR3 extends over 15 amino acids. Germline V lookup: CDR1 SGHTS, CDR2 YDEGEE. V lost 4 bases to trimming and J lost 3 bases; unmatched junction nucleotides: 7. The CDR3, as DNA: TGTGCCAGCAGCCTGGGGGACAGGGCATACACTGAAGCTTTCTTT. Amino acid sequence: CASSLGDRAYTEAFF.

The gene calls are TRBV9 and TRBJ1-2; possibly TRBD1 for D (5 bases). This CDR3 is built from 15 residues. Trimming removed 0 bases at V and 1 base at J, with 10 bases between. Germline CDR1 is SGDLS and CDR2 is YYNGEE. The CDR3 loop is CASSVGREGNYGYTF. CDR3 coding DNA: TGTGCCAGCAGCGTAGGCAGGGAAGGTAACTATGGCTACACCTTC.

The chain links TRBV7-9 to TRBJ2-2, with 7 bases lining up with TRBD2. Germline CDR1 is SEHNR and CDR2 is FQNEAQ (reference sequence). J was trimmed by 4 bases and V by 6 bases; bases with no gene match: 20. This CDR3 has 19 amino acids. DNA of the CDR3: TGTGCCAGCAGATCCAATAGGGCGATACCCCCGGGGGGCACCGGGGAGCTGTTTTTT. As protein: CASRSNRAIPPGGTGELFF.

The V call is TRBV5-5, the J call TRBJ1-5; TRBD1 agrees at 7 bases. After removal of 5 bases from V and 0 bases from J, the junction contained 5 bases not matched to a gene. The CDR3 is 15 residues long. Germline assignment: CDR1 SGHKS and CDR2 YYEKEE (reference sequence). The CDR3 here is CASSQGQSSNQPQHF. The DNA for the CDR3 is TGTGCCAGCAGTCAGGGACAGAGTAGCAATCAGCCCCAGCATTTT.

This chain links TRBV5-4 with TRBJ1-1, with 8 bases aligning to TRBD1. The CDR3 consists of 13 residues. The germline V gene has CDR1 SGHNT and CDR2 YYREEE (reference sequence). The V segment lost 4 bases and the J segment 6 bases; nucleotides outside the gene matches: 5. CDR3 loop: CASSLWTGPEAFF. In DNA form, the CDR3 reads TGTGCCAGCAGCCTTTGGACAGGGCCTGAAGCTTTCTTT.

The V call is TRBV7-9, the J call TRBJ2-3; 9 bases map to TRBD2. V shed 4 bases, J shed 4 bases, and the junction held 3 bases outside the gene matches. The germline V gene encodes CDR1 SEHNR and CDR2 FQNEAQ (reference sequence). The CDR3 consists of 14 residues. The DNA for the CDR3 is TGTGCCAGCAGCTATAGCGGGAGTTCAGATACGCAGTATTTT. Amino acid sequence: CASSYSGSSDTQYF.

The chain couples TRBV4-2 to TRBJ2-3; D possibly corresponds to TRBD2 (7 bases). The V gene's germline CDR1 is LGHNA and CDR2 YNFKEQ. This CDR3 region has 15 residues. V was clipped by 1 base and J by 5 bases, with 13 bases between them. The CDR3 region is CASSQAAGAIDTQYF. The CDR3 bases are TGTGCCAGCAGCCAAGCGGCGGGGGCAATAGATACGCAGTATTTT.

J is TRBJ1-5 and V is TRBV4-1; 7 bases fit TRBD1. CDR1 and CDR2 (germline): MGHRA, YSYEKL. After removal of 3 bases from V and 1 base from J, the junction contained 3 bases not matched to a gene. CDR3 length: 15 residues. The CDR3 protein is CASSQLTGSNQPQHF. For the CDR3, the DNA is TGCGCCAGCAGCCAGTTGACAGGGAGCAATCAGCCCCAGCATTTT.

This chain connects TRBV5-1 to TRBJ2-4; tentatively, D is TRBD1 (6 bases). Deletions cut 0 bases from V and 0 bases from J, with 13 bases between. The CDR3 consists of 17 residues. The V gene's germline CDR1 is SGHRS and CDR2 YFSETQ. Here the CDR3 DNA reads TGCGCCAGCAGCTTGGGGGGGACACCTCTAGCCAAAAACATTCAGTACTTC. Its translation is CASSLGGTPLAKNIQYF.